One T cell receptor (beta chain) is described in this entry. Its antigen is currently unknown. The data were obtained in a study of identical twins. Whole-study results and caveats: Fewer insertions characterized abundant cord blood beta clonotypes, whereas memory repertoires showed none.

Germline CDR1 and CDR2: LGHDT and YNNKEL (reference sequence). V was cut by 0 bases and J by 0 bases, with 7 bases left in between. This CDR3 has 15 amino acids. Every donor was a healthy Caucasian. TCRdb redid the calling of the 5' RACE reads with MiXCR, one entry per CDR3 protein. The table lists under 900,000 distinct CDR3 sequences, roughly 18% of them singletons. The same sample was also used in a study of T cells expressing NK-cell markers. As that report states: HCMV seropositivity characterized seven of the eight sequenced donors, and seronegativity one. The use of an anti-gamma-delta TCR antibody, which was added in several experiments, restricted sorting to T cells expressing alpha-beta TCR.

The sequence derives from a woman aged 18-35 years in good health. J is TRBJ2-3 and V is TRBV3-1, with D hard to call. What was sequenced was PBMCs. CDR3 in DNA: TGTGCCAGCAGCCAAGAGTTGCCTAGCACAGATACGCAGTATTTT. Protein: CASSQELPSTDTQYF.